A single sample gave rise to the 10 T cell receptor beta chains below, sequenced in a study of CD8 T cells in ankylosing spondylitis. Study-level results: Seemingly distinctive of ankylosing spondylitis blood was a TCR beta motif formed by eight highly homologous variants.

TCRdb ran MiXCR on the 5' RACE reads and lists one entry per CDR3 protein. Here the sample spans 670,000 or so distinct CDR3 sequences, under 20% being singletons. These TCRs are of unknown antigen specificity. The specimen was blood, either unsorted or a sorted T cell fraction (not recorded which). These receptors originate from a male donor with ankylosing spondylitis.

This clonotype was seen a few times. This chain joins TRBV12-3 or TRBV12-4 and TRBJ1-2; D not certain. Trimming shortened V by 4 bases and J by 4 bases, and 10 bases separated the two germline ends. CDR3 length equals 13 residues. CDR3 DNA: TGTGCCAGCAGTTCCCCCAGGTCCTATGGCTACACCTTC. It codes for CASSSPRSYGYTF.

This rearrangement joins TRBV11-2 to TRBJ2-7; D is perhaps TRBD2 (6 bases). The CDR3 is 14 amino acids. The germline gives CDR1 SGHAT, CDR2 FQNNGV. V lost 0 bases to trimming and J lost 7 bases, with 13 bases between them. CDR3 DNA sequence: TGTGCCAGCAGCTTAGATGGTCTAGCGTCTGAGCAGTACTTC. Amino acid sequence: CASSLDGLASEQYF. Drawing the rest from reference TRBV11-2 and TRBJ2-7, the complete variable domain is EAGVAQSPRYKIIEKRQSVAFWCNPISGHATLYWYQQILGQGPKLLIQFQNNGVVDDSQLPKDRFSAERLKGVDSTLKIQPAKLEDSAVYLCASSLDGLASEQYFGPGTRLTVT.

Only a few counts were recorded for this clonotype. The V call is TRBV7-9, the J call TRBJ1-1, with 7 bases identical to TRBD1. The germline V gene has CDR1 SEHNR and CDR2 FQNEAQ (reference sequence). The CDR3 loop spans 12 amino acids. V trimming: 5 bases; J trimming: 5 bases; junction bases outside the gene matches: 2. CDR3 nucleotides: TGTGCCAGCAGCCCGGGACAGACTGAAGCTTTCTTT. This codes for CASSPGQTEAFF.

The table lists this clonotype with many counts. V and J are TRBV7-2 and TRBJ2-3; D possibly corresponds to TRBD1 (6 bases). V gave up 5 bases and J gave up 0 bases, with 9 bases separating them. The CDR3 consists of 14 residues. The germline CDR1 and CDR2 sequences are SGHTA and FQGNSA. In DNA, the CDR3 is TGTGCCAGCAGCCCGGACAGAAGCACAGATACGCAGTATTTT. It translates to CASSPDRSTDTQYF.

The chain couples TRBV7-2 to TRBJ2-3; 9 nucleotides match TRBD2. CDR1 SGHTA and CDR2 FQGNSA come from the germline V gene. The CDR3 is 15 residues long. The trim removed 5 bases at V and 1 base at J, leaving 4 bases unmatched. For the CDR3, the DNA is TGTGCCAGCAGCGGGCGGGAGGGCGGCACAGATACGCAGTATTTT. This encodes CASSGREGGTDTQYF. Together with reference TRBV7-2 and TRBJ2-3, the CDR3 gives the full variable domain: GAGVSQSPSNKVTEKGKDVELRCDPISGHTALYWYRQSLGQGLEFLIYFQGNSAPDKSGLPSDRFSAERTGGSVSTLTIQRTQQEDSAVYLCASSGREGGTDTQYFGPGTRLTVL.

This chain joins TRBV6-5 and TRBJ2-7; D not resolved. The CDR3 has 14 residues. V lost 5 bases and J lost 0, with 11 bases in between. Germline V gene sequence: CDR1 MNHEY, CDR2 SVGAGI. CDR3 sequence: CASSNGPDSYEQYF. The CDR3 DNA sequence: TGTGCCAGCAGTAACGGACCCGACTCCTACGAGCAGTACTTC.

This chain joins TRBV29-1 and TRBJ2-7; possible D gene TRBD1, 6 bases. Germline CDR1 is SQVTM and CDR2 is ANQGSEA. Trimming left V 8 bases short and J 3 bases short, with 17 bases between. CDR3 size: 13 residues. In DNA, the CDR3 is TGCAGCATTTGGACAGATCTAAGCTACGAGCAGTACTTC. Translated, it gives CSIWTDLSYEQYF.

In its sample, this clonotype was seen a few times. V gene TRBV20-1 combines with J gene TRBJ2-1; TRBD2 matches 8 bases. The CDR3 is 16 residues long. CDR1 and CDR2 (germline): DFQATT, SNEGSKA (reference sequence). Unmatched junction bases numbered 11, after V lost 5 bases and J lost 2 bases. This chain's CDR3 is CSAYREGRGAYNEQFF. The CDR3 nucleotides are TGCAGTGCTTATCGGGAGGGCCGTGGGGCCTACAATGAGCAGTTCTTC.

This clonotype has a handful of counts. The chain is built from TRBV12-3 or TRBV12-4 and TRBJ2-1, with a weak D call TRBD1 (6 bases). The V and J ends lost 3 bases and 3 bases respectively, with 15 bases between them. The CDR3 sequence is 16 residues long. The CDR3 spells CASSFYQSRGYNEQFF. The CDR3 DNA follows: TGTGCCAGCAGTTTCTACCAAAGCAGGGGCTACAATGAGCAGTTCTTC.

The CDR3 sequence: CASSKGADRGSYEQYF. As DNA, the CDR3 is TGTGCCAGCAGCAAAGGGGCGGACAGGGGATCCTACGAGCAGTACTTC. The V gene is TRBV21-1, the J gene TRBJ2-7; the table's D call of TRBD1 was not tested on the DNA. TRBV21-1 is designated a pseudogene. This CDR3 is built from 16 residues.